This entry lists 14 T cell receptor beta chains sequenced from one sample in a study of T cell responses to AZD1222 COVID-19 vaccine. Method: immunoSEQ multiplex PCR; TCRdb's copy keeps in-frame clones and lacks some. The sample yields over 110,000 clones, approximately 92% seen once. Source: peripheral blood, taken on day 0 of AZD1222 vaccination. These receptors originate from an adult in good health.

The chain links TRBV9 to TRBJ2-3; D gene uncertain. CDR1 is SGDLS and CDR2 is YYNGEE in the germline V gene. This CDR3 is 15 amino acids long. V was pared by 4 bases and J by 0 bases, with 12 bases between. The CDR3 sequence is CASSPRYTSTDTQYF. CDR3 DNA: TGTGCCAGCAGCCCCCGCTACACGAGCACAGATACGCAGTATTTT.

This chain connects TRBV4-1 to TRBJ1-1; D perhaps matches TRBD1 (5 bases). The CDR3 has 14 amino acids. The germline gives CDR1 MGHRA, CDR2 YSYEKL. Trimming took 3 bases from V and 6 from J, leaving 14 bases between them. CDR3 loop: CASSHIGGTAEAFF. The CDR3 nucleotides read TGCGCCAGCAGCCATATTGGGGGTACGGCTGAAGCTTTCTTT.

V is TRBV6-5 and J is TRBJ2-1, with D tentatively TRBD2 (6 bases). V dropped 2 bases and J dropped 7 bases, with 15 bases sitting between them. This CDR3 contains 15 residues. The germline CDR1 and CDR2 sequences are MNHEY and SVGAGI. The CDR3 region is CASSYTSGLRNEQFF. In DNA form, the CDR3 reads TGTGCCAGCAGTTACACCTCGGGACTCAGAAATGAGCAGTTCTTC.

The rearrangement joins TRBV6-5 to TRBJ2-7; a possible D gene is TRBD2 (5 bases). V was cut by 0 bases and J by 2 bases, with 11 bases left in between. Germline values: CDR1 MNHEY, CDR2 SVGAGI. This CDR3 comprises 15 residues. The CDR3 here is CASSYSRASPYEQYF. The DNA of the CDR3 is TGTGCCAGCAGTTACTCCCGGGCTAGCCCCTACGAGCAGTACTTC.

This clone appeared a single time. The chain has TRBV5-1 and TRBJ2-5, with 9 bases that match TRBD2. Germline CDR1 is SGHRS and CDR2 is YFSETQ. CDR3 length: 14 residues. V gave up 4 bases and J gave up 4 bases; unmatched junction bases: 5. The CDR3 DNA is TGCGCCAGCAGCCTAGGGACTAGCAGAGAGACCCAGTACTTC. Protein product: CASSLGTSRETQYF.

DNA of the CDR3: TGTGCCAGCAGTGAGTGGCGGGACTATGGCTACACCTTC. Protein product: CASSEWRDYGYTF. The chain recombines TRBV2 with TRBJ1-2; D is uncertain. V shed 3 bases and J shed 3 bases, with 8 bases lying between them. CDR3 length equals 13 residues. In germline, CDR1 is SNHLY, CDR2 FYNNEI.

The chain combines TRBV2 with TRBJ1-1, with D hard to call. This CDR3 spans 11 amino acids. The V end lost 11 bases, the J end lost 1 base, and 8 bases lay between the germline ends. Germline V gene sequence: CDR1 SNHLY, CDR2 FYNNEI. CDR3 nucleotide sequence: TGTGCCTCTCTCTCGAACACTGAAGCTTTCTTT. Its protein product is CASLSNTEAFF.

The genes are TRBV29-1 and TRBJ2-1; 7 nucleotides align to TRBD2. Germline CDR1 SQVTM, CDR2 ANQGSEA. Germline trimming cut 3 bases from V and 7 bases from J; bases unmatched to any gene: 6. The CDR3 extends over 13 amino acids. As DNA, the CDR3 is TGCAGCGTTGATGAGGGAGGGGTAAATGAGCAGTTCTTC. Its translation is CSVDEGGVNEQFF.

Here the CDR3 DNA reads TGTGCCAGCAGCTTGAGGGCCGGCGAGCAGTACTTC. Encoded protein: CASSLRAGEQYF. The chain links TRBV5-4 to TRBJ2-7; D not certain. Trimming took 1 base from V and 6 from J, leaving 8 bases between them. The CDR3 has 12 residues. Germline CDR1 and CDR2: SGHNT and YYREEE (reference sequence).

This clone was picked up a small number of times. The V call is TRBV5-5, the J call TRBJ1-2; D gene ambiguous. Trimming took off 2 bases at V and 2 bases at J, with 10 bases between the two ends. The CDR3 spans 14 residues. CDR1 and CDR2 from the germline V gene are SGHKS and YYEKEE (reference sequence). DNA of the CDR3: TGTGCCAGCAGCTTTATTAAGGGAAACTATGGCTACACCTTC. As protein: CASSFIKGNYGYTF.

The chain recombines TRBV5-1 with TRBJ2-5, with TRBD2 matching 9 bases. The V gene's germline CDR1 is SGHRS and CDR2 YFSETQ. V trimming: 3 bases; J trimming: 0 bases; junction bases outside the gene matches: 6. The CDR3 runs 16 residues. This CDR3 is CASSSSGVGYQETQYF. CDR3 bases: TGCGCCAGCAGCTCTAGCGGGGTGGGGTACCAAGAGACCCAGTACTTC.

This sequence joins TRBV6-5 and TRBJ2-7; 7 nucleotides line up with TRBD1. The CDR3 loop spans 16 amino acids. The junction had 11 bases not matched to a gene; V was cut back by 2 bases and J by 4 bases. Germline CDR1 reads MNHEY; CDR2 reads SVGAGI. The chain's CDR3 is CASSYLRGPDAYEQYF. The CDR3 nucleotides read TGTGCCAGCAGTTACCTGAGGGGGCCCGACGCGTACGAGCAGTACTTC.

The rearrangement links TRBV2 to TRBJ1-5, with a possible D match to TRBD1 (6 bases). CDR3 length: 14 amino acids. Germline values: CDR1 SNHLY, CDR2 FYNNEI. Trimming shortened V by 7 bases and J by 2 bases, and 12 bases separated the two germline ends. The CDR3 protein is CASKGGRGNQPQHF. The CDR3 DNA sequence: TGTGCCAGCAAGGGGGGGAGGGGCAATCAGCCCCAGCATTTT.

The rearrangement uses TRBV19 and TRBJ1-2; D gene ambiguous. Germline loops: CDR1 LNHDA, CDR2 SQIVND (reference sequence). Between the trimmed V and J ends, which lost 0 bases and 4 bases, there was a span of 12 bases. The CDR3 is 15 residues long. The CDR3, as DNA: TGTGCCAGTAGTATAGATGCCAGCCGGGGCTATGGCTACACCTTC. Translating it yields CASSIDASRGYGYTF.